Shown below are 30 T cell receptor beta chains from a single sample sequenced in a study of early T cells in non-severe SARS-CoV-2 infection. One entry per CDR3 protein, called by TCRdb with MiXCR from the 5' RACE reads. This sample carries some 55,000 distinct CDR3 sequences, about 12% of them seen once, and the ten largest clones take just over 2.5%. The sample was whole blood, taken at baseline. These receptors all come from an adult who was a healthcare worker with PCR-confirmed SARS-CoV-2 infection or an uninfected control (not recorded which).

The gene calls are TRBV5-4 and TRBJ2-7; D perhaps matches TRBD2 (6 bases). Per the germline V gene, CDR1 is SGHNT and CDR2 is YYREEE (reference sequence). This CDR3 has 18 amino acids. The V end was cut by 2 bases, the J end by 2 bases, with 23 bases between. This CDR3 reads CASSFFVLFGTETYEQYF. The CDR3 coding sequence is TGTGCCAGCAGCTTTTTCGTACTTTTCGGGACTGAAACCTACGAGCAGTACTTC.

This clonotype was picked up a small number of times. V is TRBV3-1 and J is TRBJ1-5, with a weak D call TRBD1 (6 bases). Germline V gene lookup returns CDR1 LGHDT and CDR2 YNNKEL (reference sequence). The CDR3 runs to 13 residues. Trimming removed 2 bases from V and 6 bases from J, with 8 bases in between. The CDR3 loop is CASSQQGSQPQHF. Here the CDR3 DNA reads TGTGCCAGCAGCCAACAGGGGTCTCAGCCCCAGCATTTT.

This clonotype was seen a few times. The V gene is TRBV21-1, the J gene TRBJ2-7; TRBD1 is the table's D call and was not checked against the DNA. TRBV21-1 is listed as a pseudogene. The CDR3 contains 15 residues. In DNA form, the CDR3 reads TGTGCCAGCAGCAAACGGCCGGGGGACTCCTACGAGCAGTACTTC. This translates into CASSKRPGDSYEQYF.

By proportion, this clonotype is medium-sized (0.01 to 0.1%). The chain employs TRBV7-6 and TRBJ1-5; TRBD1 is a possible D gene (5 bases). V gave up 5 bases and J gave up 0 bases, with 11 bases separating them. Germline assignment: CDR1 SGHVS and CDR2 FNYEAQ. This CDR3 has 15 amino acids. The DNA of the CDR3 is TGTGCCAGCAGCCCTGAGGGGACTAGCAATCAGCCCCAGCATTTT. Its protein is CASSPEGTSNQPQHF.

CDR3 loop: CASSLGGQGMNTEAFF. The CDR3 DNA reads as TGTGCCAGCAGCTTAGGGGGACAGGGGATGAACACTGAAGCTTTCTTT. The V and J genes are TRBV7-3 and TRBJ1-1; 10 bases agree with TRBD1. CDR3 length equals 16 residues. V lost 2 bases and J lost 0; bases outside the gene matches: 3. The germline V gene encodes CDR1 SGHTA and CDR2 FQGTGA.

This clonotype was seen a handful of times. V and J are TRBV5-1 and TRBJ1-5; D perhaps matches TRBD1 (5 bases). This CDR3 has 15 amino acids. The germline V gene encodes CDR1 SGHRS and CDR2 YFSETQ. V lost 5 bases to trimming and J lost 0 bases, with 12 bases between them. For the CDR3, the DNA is TGCGCCAGCAGAAGGGACGGAGATAGCAATCAGCCCCAGCATTTT. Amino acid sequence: CASRRDGDSNQPQHF.

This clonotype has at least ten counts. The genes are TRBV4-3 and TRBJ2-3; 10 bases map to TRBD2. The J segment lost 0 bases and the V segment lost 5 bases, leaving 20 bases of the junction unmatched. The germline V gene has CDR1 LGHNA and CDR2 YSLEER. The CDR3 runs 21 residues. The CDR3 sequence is CASSRRTSGTTRTSSTDTQYF. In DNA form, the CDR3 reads TGCGCCAGCAGCAGACGAACTAGCGGGACAACCCGAACGTCTAGCACAGATACGCAGTATTTT.

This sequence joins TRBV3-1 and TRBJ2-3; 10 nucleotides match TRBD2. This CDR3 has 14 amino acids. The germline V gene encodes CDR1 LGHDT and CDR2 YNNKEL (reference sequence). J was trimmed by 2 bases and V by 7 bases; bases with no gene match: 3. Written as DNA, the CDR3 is TGTGCCAGCAAGGGACTAGCGCACACAGATACGCAGTATTTT. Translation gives CASKGLAHTDTQYF.

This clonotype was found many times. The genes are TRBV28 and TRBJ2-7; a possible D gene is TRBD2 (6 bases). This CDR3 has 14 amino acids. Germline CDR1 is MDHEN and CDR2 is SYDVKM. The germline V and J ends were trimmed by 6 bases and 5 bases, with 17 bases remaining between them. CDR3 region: CASSLGGNLNEQYF. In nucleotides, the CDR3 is TGTGCCAGCAGCTTAGGAGGGAATTTAAACGAGCAGTACTTC. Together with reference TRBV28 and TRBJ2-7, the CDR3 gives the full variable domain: DVKVTQSSRYLVKRTGEKVFLECVQDMDHENMFWYRQDPGLGLRLIYFSYDVKMKEKGDIPEGYSVSREKKERFSLILESASTNQTSMYLCASSLGGNLNEQYFGPGTRLTVT.

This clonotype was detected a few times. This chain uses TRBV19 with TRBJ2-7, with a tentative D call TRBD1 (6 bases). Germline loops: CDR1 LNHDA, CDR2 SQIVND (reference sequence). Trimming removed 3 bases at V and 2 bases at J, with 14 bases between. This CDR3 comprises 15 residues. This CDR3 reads CASSIQTGSPYEQYF. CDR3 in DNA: TGTGCCAGTAGTATCCAGACAGGTTCTCCCTACGAGCAGTACTTC.

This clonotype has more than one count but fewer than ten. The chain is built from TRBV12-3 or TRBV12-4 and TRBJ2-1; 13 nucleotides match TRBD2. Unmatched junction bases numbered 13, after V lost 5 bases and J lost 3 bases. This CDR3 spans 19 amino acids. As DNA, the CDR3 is TGTGCCAGCAGTCCAACCCCCGGGACTAGCGGGGCAAGCTACAATGAGCAGTTCTTC. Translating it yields CASSPTPGTSGASYNEQFF.

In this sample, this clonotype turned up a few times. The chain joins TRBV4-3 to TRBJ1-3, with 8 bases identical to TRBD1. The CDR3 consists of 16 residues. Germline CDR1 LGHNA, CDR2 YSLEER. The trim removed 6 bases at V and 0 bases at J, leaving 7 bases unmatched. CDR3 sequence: CASSRTGQGSGNTIYF. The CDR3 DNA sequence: TGCGCCAGCAGTCGGACAGGGCAGGGCTCTGGAAACACCATATATTTT.

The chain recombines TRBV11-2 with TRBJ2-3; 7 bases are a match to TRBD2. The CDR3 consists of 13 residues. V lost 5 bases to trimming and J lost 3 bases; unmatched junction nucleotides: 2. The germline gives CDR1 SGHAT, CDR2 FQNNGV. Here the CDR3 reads CASSIGGTDTQYF. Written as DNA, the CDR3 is TGTGCCAGCAGCATCGGGGGGACAGATACGCAGTATTTT.

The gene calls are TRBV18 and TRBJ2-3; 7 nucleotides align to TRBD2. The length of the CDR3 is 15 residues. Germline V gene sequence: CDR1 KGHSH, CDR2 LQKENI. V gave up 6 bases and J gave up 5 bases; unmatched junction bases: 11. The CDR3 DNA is TGTGCCAGCTCCATTGGCGGGAGTGGGCAAGATACGCAGTATTTT. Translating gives CASSIGGSGQDTQYF.

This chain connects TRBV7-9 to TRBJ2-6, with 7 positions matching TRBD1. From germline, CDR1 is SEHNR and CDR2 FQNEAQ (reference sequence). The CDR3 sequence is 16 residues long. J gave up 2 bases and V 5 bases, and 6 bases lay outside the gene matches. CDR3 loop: CASSGEDRAGANVLTF. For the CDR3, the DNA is TGTGCCAGCAGCGGAGAAGACAGGGCTGGGGCCAACGTCCTGACTTTC.

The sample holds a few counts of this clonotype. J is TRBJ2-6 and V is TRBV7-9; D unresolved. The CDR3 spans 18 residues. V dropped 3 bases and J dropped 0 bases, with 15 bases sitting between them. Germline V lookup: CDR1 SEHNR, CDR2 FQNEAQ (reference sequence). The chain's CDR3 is CASSFSSGRFSGANVLTF. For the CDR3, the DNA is TGTGCCAGCAGCTTCTCTTCCGGACGGTTCTCTGGGGCCAACGTCCTGACTTTC.

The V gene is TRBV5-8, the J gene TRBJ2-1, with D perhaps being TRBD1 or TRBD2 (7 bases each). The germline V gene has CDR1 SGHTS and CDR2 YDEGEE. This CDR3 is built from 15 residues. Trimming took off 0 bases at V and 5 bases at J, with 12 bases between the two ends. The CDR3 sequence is CASSLGRGGHNEQFF. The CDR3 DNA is TGTGCCAGCAGCTTGGGCAGGGGGGGACACAATGAGCAGTTCTTC.

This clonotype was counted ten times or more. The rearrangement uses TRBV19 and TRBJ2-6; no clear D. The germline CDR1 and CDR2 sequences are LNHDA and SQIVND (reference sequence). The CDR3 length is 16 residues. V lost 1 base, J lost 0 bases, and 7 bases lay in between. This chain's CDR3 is CASSIAGLSGANVLTF. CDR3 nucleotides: TGTGCCAGTAGTATAGCTGGGCTCTCTGGGGCCAACGTCCTGACTTTC.

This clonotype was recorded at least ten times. The DNA of the CDR3 is TGTGCCAGCAGCCTCCTAGGAGCACATGAGCAGTTCTTC. Its protein product is CASSLLGAHEQFF. This chain uses TRBV6-6 with TRBJ2-1; D gene ambiguous. Germline CDR1 MNHNY, CDR2 SVGAGI (reference sequence). The V gene lost 6 bases and the J gene lost 8 bases, with 14 bases spanning the gap. CDR3 length: 13 residues.

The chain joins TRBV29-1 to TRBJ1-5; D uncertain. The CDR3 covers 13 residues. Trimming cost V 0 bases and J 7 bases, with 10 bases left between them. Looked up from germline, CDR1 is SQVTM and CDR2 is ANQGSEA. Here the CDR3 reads CSVEETEGQPQHF. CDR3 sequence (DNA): TGCAGCGTTGAAGAAACAGAAGGACAGCCCCAGCATTTT.

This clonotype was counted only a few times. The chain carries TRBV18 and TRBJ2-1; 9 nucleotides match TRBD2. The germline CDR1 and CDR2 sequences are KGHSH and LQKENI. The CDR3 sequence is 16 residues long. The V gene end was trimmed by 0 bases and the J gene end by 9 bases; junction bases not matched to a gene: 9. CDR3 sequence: CASSPPQREVGGEQFF. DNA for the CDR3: TGTGCCAGCTCACCACCGCAGCGGGAGGTTGGGGGTGAGCAGTTCTTC.

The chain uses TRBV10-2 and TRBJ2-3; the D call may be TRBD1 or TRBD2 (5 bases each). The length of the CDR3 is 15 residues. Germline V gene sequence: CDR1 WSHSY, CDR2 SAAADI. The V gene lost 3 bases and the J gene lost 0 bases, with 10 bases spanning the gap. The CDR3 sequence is CASSDRGSSTDTQYF. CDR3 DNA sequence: TGCGCCAGCAGTGACCGGGGCTCTAGCACAGATACGCAGTATTTT.

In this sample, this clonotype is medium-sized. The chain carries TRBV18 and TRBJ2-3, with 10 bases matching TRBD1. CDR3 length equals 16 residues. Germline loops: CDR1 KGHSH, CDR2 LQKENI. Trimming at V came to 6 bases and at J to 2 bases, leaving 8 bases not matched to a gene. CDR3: CASSPRQGALTDTQYF. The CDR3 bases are TGTGCCAGCTCGCCCCGACAGGGGGCACTCACAGATACGCAGTATTTT.

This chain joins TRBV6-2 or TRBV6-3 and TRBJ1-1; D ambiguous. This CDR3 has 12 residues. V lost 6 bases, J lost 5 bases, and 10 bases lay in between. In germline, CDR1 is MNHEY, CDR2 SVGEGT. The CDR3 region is CASRVTGTEAFF. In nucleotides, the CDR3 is TGTGCCAGCAGGGTGACGGGAACTGAAGCTTTCTTT.

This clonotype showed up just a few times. This CDR3 is CASFSARSAFF. CDR3 sequence (DNA): TGTGCCAGCTTCTCAGCCCGGTCCGCTTTCTTT. The J gene is TRBJ1-1, the V gene TRBV28; D is uncertain. V was trimmed by 8 bases and J by 11 bases, leaving 15 bases between them. This CDR3 contains 11 residues. CDR1 and CDR2 (germline): MDHEN, SYDVKM.

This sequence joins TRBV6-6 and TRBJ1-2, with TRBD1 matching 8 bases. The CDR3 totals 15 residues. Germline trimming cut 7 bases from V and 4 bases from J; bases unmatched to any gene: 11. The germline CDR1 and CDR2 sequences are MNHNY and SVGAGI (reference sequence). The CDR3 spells CASTERTGRIYGYTF. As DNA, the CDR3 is TGTGCCAGCACCGAACGGACAGGGAGAATCTATGGCTACACCTTC.

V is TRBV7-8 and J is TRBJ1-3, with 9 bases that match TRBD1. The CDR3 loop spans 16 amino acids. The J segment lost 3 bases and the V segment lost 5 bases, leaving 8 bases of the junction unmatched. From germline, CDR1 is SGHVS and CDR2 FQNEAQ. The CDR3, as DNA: TGTGCCAGCAGCCCTTACGAGGACAGGGGTGGAAACACCATATATTTT. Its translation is CASSPYEDRGGNTIYF.

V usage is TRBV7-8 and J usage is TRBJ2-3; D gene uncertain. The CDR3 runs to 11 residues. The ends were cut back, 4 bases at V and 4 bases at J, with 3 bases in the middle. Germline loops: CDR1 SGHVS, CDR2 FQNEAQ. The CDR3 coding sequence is TGTGCCAGCAGCTCCCCAGATACGCAGTATTTT. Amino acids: CASSSPDTQYF.

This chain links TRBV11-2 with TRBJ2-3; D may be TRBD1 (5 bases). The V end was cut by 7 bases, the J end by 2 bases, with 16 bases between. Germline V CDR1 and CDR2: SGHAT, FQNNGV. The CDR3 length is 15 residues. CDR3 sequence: CASTDRGLTTDTQYF. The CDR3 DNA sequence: TGTGCCAGCACCGATAGGGGCCTGACCACAGATACGCAGTATTTT.

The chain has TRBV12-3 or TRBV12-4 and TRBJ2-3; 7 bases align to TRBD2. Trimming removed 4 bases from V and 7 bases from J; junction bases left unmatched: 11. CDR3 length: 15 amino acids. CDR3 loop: CASSSRPAGLNTQYF. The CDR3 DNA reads TGTGCCAGCAGTTCCCGCCCAGCGGGACTAAATACGCAGTATTTT.